These T cell receptor beta chains were read from a single sample in a study of T cells after yellow fever vaccination. Each CDR3 protein gets one entry after TCRdb re-called the 5' RACE reads with MiXCR. The table shows a few hundred thousand distinct CDR3 sequences, with about 6% occurring only once. This specimen was PBMCs, taken 5 days after the yellow fever booster vaccination. The source is a man aged 25-45 years who received the YFV17D yellow fever vaccine. CDR3s include the opening cysteine and the closing phenylalanine or tryptophan. The order of the fields is D gene, clone size, V gene, J gene, CDR3 protein, CDR3 DNA. D genes are given only for firm matches. Size tells how often a clone was seen (once, few, many) or the class of an expanded clone, and some rows leave it out.

d_gene: NA; abundance: NA; v_gene: TRBV6-2/TRBV6-3; j_gene: TRBJ2-7; CDR3aa: CASSSLTGLFYEQYF; CDR3nt: TGTGCCAGCAGTTCCCTGACAGGACTATTCTACGAGCAGTACTTC
d_gene: NA; abundance: few; v_gene: TRBV12-3/TRBV12-4; j_gene: TRBJ1-1; CDR3aa: CASTLQLGAEAFF; CDR3nt: TGTGCCAGCACCCTCCAGCTCGGGGCGGAGGCTTTCTTT
d_gene: NA; abundance: few; v_gene: TRBV5-6; j_gene: TRBJ2-3; CDR3aa: CASRLGADTQYF; CDR3nt: TGTGCCAGCCGGCTGGGGGCAGATACGCAGTATTTT
d_gene: NA; abundance: few; v_gene: TRBV27; j_gene: TRBJ2-5; CDR3aa: CASSLRGRGGETQYF; CDR3nt: TGTGCCAGCAGTTTAAGGGGGAGAGGGGGGGAGACCCAGTACTTC
d_gene: NA; abundance: many; v_gene: TRBV25-1; j_gene: TRBJ2-1; CDR3aa: CASSELPGSYYNEQFF; CDR3nt: TGTGCCAGCAGTGAATTGCCTGGCTCCTACTACAATGAGCAGTTCTTC
d_gene: NA; abundance: many; v_gene: TRBV3-1; j_gene: TRBJ2-5; CDR3aa: CASSQGNQETQYF; CDR3nt: TGTGCCAGCAGCCAAGGGAACCAAGAGACCCAGTACTTC
d_gene: TRBD2; abundance: many; v_gene: TRBV12-3/TRBV12-4; j_gene: TRBJ2-1; CDR3aa: CASTLSGSQFEQFF; CDR3nt: TGTGCCAGCACCCTTAGCGGGAGTCAGTTTGAGCAGTTCTTC
d_gene: NA; abundance: few; v_gene: TRBV3-1; j_gene: TRBJ1-4; CDR3aa: CASGTYQGNEKLFF; CDR3nt: TGTGCCAGCGGAACGTACCAGGGAAATGAAAAACTGTTTTTT
d_gene: NA; abundance: NA; v_gene: TRBV12-3/TRBV12-4; j_gene: TRBJ2-2; CDR3aa: CASSAGVGGGELFF; CDR3nt: TGTGCCAGCAGTGCAGGAGTTGGGGGCGGGGAGCTGTTTTTT
d_gene: TRBD2; abundance: few; v_gene: TRBV5-1; j_gene: TRBJ2-7; CDR3aa: CASSSTSGSILNEQYF; CDR3nt: TGCGCCAGCAGCTCGACTAGCGGGAGTATTTTAAACGAGCAGTACTTC
d_gene: NA; abundance: few; v_gene: TRBV5-1; j_gene: TRBJ2-1; CDR3aa: CASTISPNEQFF; CDR3nt: TGCGCCAGCACAATTAGCCCCAATGAGCAGTTCTTC
d_gene: NA; abundance: NA; v_gene: TRBV12-3/TRBV12-4; j_gene: TRBJ2-7; CDR3aa: CASSLIGSSYEQYF; CDR3nt: TGTGCCAGCAGTTTAATCGGGAGCTCCTACGAGCAGTACTTC
d_gene: NA; abundance: few; v_gene: TRBV5-1; j_gene: TRBJ2-3; CDR3aa: CASRAFSTPDTQYF; CDR3nt: TGCGCCAGCAGGGCATTCTCCACGCCAGATACGCAGTATTTT
d_gene: NA; abundance: few; v_gene: TRBV7-9; j_gene: TRBJ2-1; CDR3aa: CASSLNYNEQFF; CDR3nt: TGTGCCAGCAGCTTAAATTACAATGAGCAGTTCTTC
d_gene: NA; abundance: few; v_gene: TRBV20-1; j_gene: TRBJ2-1; CDR3aa: CSAIPGANNEQFF; CDR3nt: TGCAGTGCCATCCCGGGCGCGAACAATGAGCAGTTCTTC
d_gene: TRBD2; abundance: NA; v_gene: TRBV11-2; j_gene: TRBJ2-1; CDR3aa: CASSFRLAVNNEQFF; CDR3nt: TGTGCCAGCAGCTTTAGACTAGCGGTAAACAATGAGCAGTTCTTC
d_gene: NA; abundance: NA; v_gene: TRBV4-3; j_gene: TRBJ1-1; CDR3aa: CASSQDPATEAFF; CDR3nt: TGCGCCAGCAGCCAAGATCCAGCCACTGAAGCTTTCTTT